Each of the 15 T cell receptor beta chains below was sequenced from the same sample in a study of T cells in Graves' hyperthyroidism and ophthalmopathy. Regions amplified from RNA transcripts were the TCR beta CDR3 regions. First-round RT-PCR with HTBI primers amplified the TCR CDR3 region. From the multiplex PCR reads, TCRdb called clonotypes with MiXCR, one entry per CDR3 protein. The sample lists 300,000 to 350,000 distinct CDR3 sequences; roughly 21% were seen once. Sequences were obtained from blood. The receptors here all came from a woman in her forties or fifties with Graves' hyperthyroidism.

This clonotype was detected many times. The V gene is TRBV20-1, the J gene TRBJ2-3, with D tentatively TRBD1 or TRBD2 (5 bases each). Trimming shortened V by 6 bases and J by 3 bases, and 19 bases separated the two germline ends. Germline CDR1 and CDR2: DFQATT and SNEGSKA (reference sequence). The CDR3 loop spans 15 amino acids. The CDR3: CSAQVRGTLTDTQYF. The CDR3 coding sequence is TGCAGTGCCCAAGTACGGGGCACCTTGACAGATACGCAGTATTTT.

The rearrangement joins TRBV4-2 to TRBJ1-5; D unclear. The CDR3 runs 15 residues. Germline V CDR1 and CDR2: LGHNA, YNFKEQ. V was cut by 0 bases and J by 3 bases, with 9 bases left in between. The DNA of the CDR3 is TGTGCCAGCAGCCAAGATCGGGGATACAATCAGCCCCAGCATTTT. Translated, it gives CASSQDRGYNQPQHF.

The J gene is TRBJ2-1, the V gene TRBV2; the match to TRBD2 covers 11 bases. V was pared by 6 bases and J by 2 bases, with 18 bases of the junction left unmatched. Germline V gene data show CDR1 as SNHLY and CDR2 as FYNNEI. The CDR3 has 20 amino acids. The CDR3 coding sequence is TGTGCCAGCAGCTTAGATCTATGGCTAGCGGGGGGTGCGCCCTACAATGAGCAGTTCTTC. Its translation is CASSLDLWLAGGAPYNEQFF.

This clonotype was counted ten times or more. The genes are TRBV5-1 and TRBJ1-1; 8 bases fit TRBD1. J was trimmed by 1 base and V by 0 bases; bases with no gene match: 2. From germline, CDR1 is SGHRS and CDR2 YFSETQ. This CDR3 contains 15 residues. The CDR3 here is CASSLAGTGNTEAFF. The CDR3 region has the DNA TGCGCCAGCAGCTTGGCCGGGACAGGGAACACTGAAGCTTTCTTT.

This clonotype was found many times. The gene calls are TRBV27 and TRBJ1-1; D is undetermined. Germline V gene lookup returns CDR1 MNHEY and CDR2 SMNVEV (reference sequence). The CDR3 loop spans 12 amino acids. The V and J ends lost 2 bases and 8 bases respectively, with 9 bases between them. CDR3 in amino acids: CASSLIGQEAFF. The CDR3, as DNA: TGTGCCAGCAGTTTAATCGGGCAAGAAGCTTTCTTT.

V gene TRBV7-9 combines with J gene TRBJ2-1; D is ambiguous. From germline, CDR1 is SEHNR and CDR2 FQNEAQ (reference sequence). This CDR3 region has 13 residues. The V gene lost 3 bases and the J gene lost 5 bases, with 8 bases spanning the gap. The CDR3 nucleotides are TGTGCCAGCAGCTTGGTAATGAACAATGAGCAGTTCTTC. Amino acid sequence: CASSLVMNNEQFF.

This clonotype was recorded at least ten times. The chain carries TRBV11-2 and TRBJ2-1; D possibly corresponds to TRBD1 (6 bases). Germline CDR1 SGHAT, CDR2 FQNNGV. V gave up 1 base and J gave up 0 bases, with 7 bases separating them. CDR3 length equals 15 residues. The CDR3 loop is CASSLGTVSYNEQFF. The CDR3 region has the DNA TGTGCCAGCAGCTTAGGGACAGTCTCCTACAATGAGCAGTTCTTC.

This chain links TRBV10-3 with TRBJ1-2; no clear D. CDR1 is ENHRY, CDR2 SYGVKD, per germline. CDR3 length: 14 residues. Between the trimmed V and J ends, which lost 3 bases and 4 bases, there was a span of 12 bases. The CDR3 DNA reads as TGTGCCATCAGTGAAGGAGAACGTAGCTATGGCTACACCTTC. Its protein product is CAISEGERSYGYTF.

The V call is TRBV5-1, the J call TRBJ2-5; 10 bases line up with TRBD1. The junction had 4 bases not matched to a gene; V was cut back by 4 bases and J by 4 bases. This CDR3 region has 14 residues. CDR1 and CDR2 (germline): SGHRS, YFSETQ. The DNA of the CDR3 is TGCGCCAGCAGCCGGGACAGGGGAGGAGAGACCCAGTACTTC. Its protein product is CASSRDRGGETQYF.

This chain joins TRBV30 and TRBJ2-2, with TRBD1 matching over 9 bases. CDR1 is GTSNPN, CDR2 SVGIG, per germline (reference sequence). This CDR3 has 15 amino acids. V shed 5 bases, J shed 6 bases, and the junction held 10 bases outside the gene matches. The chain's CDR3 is CAWGSGQGSAGELFF. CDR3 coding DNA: TGTGCCTGGGGATCGGGACAGGGTTCCGCCGGGGAGCTGTTTTTT.

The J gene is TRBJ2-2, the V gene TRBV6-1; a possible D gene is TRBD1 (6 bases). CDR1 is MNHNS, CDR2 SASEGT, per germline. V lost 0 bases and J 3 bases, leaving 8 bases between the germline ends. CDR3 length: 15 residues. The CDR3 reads CASSEAQGHTGELFF. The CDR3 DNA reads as TGTGCCAGCAGTGAAGCCCAGGGGCACACCGGGGAGCTGTTTTTT.

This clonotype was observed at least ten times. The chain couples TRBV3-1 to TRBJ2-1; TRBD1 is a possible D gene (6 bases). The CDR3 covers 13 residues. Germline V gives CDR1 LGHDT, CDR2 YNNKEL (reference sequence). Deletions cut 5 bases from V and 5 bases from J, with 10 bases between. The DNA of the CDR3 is TGTGCCAGCAGCTTACAGGGAAACAATGAGCAGTTCTTC. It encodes CASSLQGNNEQFF.

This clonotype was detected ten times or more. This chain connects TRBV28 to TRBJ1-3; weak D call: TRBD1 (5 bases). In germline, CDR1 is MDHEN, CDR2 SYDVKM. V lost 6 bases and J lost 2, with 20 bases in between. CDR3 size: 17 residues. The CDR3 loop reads CASSPREQRGPGNTIYF. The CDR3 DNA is TGTGCCAGCAGCCCCCGGGAGCAAAGGGGTCCTGGAAACACCATATATTTT.

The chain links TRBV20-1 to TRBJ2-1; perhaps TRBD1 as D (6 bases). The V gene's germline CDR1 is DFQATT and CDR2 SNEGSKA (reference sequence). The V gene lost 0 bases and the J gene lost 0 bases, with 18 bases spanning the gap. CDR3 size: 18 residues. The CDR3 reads CSARDLYNEGGSYNEQFF. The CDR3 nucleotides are TGCAGTGCTAGAGATCTTTATAATGAAGGGGGCTCCTACAATGAGCAGTTCTTC.

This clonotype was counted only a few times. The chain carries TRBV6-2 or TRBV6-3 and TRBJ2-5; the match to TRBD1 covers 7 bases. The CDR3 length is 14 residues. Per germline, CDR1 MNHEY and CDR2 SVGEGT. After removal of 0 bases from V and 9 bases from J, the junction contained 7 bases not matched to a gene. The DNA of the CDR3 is TGTGCCAGCAGTTACTCGTCGGGCAGGGGGTCCCAGTACTTC. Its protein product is CASSYSSGRGSQYF.